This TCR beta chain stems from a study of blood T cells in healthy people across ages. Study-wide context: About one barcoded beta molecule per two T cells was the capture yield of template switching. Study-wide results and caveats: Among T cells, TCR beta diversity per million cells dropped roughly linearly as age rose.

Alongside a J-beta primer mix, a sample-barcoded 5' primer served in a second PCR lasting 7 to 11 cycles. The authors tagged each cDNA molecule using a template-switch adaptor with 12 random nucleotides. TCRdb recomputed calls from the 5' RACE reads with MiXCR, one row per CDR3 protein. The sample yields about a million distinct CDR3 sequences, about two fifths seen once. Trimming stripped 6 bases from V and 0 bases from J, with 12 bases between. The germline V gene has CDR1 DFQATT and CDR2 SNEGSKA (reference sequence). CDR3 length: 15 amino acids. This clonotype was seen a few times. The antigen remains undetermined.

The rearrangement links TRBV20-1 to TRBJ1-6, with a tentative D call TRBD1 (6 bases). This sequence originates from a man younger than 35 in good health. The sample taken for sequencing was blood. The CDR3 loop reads CSAVGASSYNSPLHF. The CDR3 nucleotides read TGCAGTGCGGTGGGGGCAAGCTCCTATAATTCACCCCTCCACTTT.